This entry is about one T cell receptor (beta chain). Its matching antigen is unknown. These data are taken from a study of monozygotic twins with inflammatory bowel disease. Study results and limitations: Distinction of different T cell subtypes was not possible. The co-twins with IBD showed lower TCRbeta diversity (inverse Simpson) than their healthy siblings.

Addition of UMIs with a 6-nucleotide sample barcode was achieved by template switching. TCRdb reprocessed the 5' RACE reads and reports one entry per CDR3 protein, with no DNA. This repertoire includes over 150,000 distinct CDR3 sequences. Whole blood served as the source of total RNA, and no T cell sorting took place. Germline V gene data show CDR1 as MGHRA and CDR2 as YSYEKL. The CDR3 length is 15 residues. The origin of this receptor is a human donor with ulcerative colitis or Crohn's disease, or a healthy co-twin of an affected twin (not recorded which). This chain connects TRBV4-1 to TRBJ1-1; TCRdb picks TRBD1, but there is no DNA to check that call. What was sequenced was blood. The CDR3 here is CASSRYGGKRTEAFF.